The source of this TCR beta chain is a study of cytomegalovirus exposure and HLA in healthy donors. Study-wide results and caveats: Highly shared sequence variants in one cluster were likely a sequencing artifact.

CDR3 length equals 17 residues. Germline values: CDR1 LGHNA, CDR2 YSLEER. V lost 0 bases and J lost 0, with 11 bases in between. 13 Jbeta primers and 60 Vbeta primers were used for the PCR. Using immunoSEQ multiplex PCR, the repertoire was profiled, and TCRdb retains in-frame clones only, with some absent. The table lists about 170,000 clones, over 65% of them singletons. A note on this clone: Its antigen is unknown.

This sequence joins TRBV4-3 and TRBJ2-2, with a weak D call TRBD1 (6 bases). This sequence originates from a man aged 35 to 55 in good health and CMV-seropositive. The sample consisted of PBMCs. As DNA, the CDR3 is TGCGCCAGCAGCCAAGATCCGGCAGGGGCGAACACCGGGGAGCTGTTTTTT. Protein product: CASSQDPAGANTGELFF.